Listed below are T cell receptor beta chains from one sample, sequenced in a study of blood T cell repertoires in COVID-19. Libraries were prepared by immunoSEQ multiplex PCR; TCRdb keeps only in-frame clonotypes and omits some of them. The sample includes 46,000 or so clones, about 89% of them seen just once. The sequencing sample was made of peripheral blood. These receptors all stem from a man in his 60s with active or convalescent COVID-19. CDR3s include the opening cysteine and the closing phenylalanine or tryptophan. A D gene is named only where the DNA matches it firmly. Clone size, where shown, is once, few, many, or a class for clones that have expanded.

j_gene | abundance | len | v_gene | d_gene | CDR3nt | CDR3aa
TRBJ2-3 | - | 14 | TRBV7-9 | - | TGTGCCAGCAGCTTTGTCAGGGACACAGATACGCAGTATTTT | CASSFVRDTDTQYF
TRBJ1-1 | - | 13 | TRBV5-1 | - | TGCGCCAGCAGCACAATGGAGGGCACTGAAGCTTTCTTT | CASSTMEGTEAFF
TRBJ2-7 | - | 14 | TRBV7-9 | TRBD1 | TGTGCCAGCAGCTTAGTAGACAGGGGTAAGGAGCAGTACTTC | CASSLVDRGKEQYF
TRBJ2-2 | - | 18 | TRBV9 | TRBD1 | TGTGCCAGCAGCGTAGCTCGGAGGCATTCAGGGGGCACCGGGGAGCTGTTTTTT | CASSVARRHSGGTGELFF
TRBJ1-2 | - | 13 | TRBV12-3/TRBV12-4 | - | TGTGCCAGCAGTTTAAGCTATAACTATGGCTACACCTTC | CASSLSYNYGYTF
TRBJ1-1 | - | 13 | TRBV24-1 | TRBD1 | TGTGCCACCAGTGCGGGACAGTGGGCTGAAGCTTTCTTT | CATSAGQWAEAFF
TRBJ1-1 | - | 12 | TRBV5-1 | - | TGCGCCAGCAGCTTCGACGGGACTGAAGCTTTCTTT | CASSFDGTEAFF
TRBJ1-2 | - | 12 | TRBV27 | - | TGTGCCAGCATAATCAGATTTGATGGCTACACCTTC | CASIIRFDGYTF
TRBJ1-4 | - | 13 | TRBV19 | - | TGTGCCAGTAGTACAGGGTTCGAGGAAAAACTGTTTTTT | CASSTGFEEKLFF
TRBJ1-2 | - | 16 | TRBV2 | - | TGTGCCAGCAGTCTAGAACCGGGACACGCTAACTATGGCTACACCTTC | CASSLEPGHANYGYTF
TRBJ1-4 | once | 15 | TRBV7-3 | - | TGTGCCAGCAGCTTAACAGGAACTGTCACCGAGCGACTGTTTTTT | CASSLTGTVTERLFF
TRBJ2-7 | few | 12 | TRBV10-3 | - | TGTGCCATCAGTGCGCCCGAGGACGAGCAGTACTTC | CAISAPEDEQYF
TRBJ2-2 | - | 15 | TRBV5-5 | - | TGTGCCAGCAGCGCCGGGACTGTTCATACCGGGGAGCTGTTTTTT | CASSAGTVHTGELFF
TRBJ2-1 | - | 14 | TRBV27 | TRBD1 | TGTGCCAGTGGGGACAGGGGGCTCACCGATGAGCAGTTCTTC | CASGDRGLTDEQFF
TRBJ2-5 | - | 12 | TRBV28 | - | TGTGCCAGCACCCTGGGAGGACAGACCCAGTACTTC | CASTLGGQTQYF
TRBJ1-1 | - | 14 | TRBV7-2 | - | TGTGCCAGCAGCTTCGACAGTATGAACACTGAAGCTTTCTTT | CASSFDSMNTEAFF
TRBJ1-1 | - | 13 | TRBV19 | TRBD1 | TGTGCCAGTAGTACAGGGGGCAACACTGAAGCTTTCTTT | CASSTGGNTEAFF
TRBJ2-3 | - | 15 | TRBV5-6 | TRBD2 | TGTGCCAGTTCTCCCCAGGGTAGCGGGGCACTCACGCAGTATTTT | CASSPQGSGALTQYF
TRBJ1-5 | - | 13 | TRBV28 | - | TGTGCCAGCCGGGGGGGTAGCAATCAGCCCCAGCATTTT | CASRGGSNQPQHF
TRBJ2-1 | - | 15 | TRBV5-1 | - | TGCGCCAGCAGCTCTATGACAGGCTCCTACAATGAGCAGTTCTTC | CASSSMTGSYNEQFF
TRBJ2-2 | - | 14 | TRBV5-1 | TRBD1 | TGCGCCAGCAGCTGGACAGGGAGTGCCGGGGAGCTGTTTTTT | CASSWTGSAGELFF
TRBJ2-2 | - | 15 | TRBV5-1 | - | TGCGCCAGCAGCTTGGCGATCGGCGGGGCCGGGGAGCTGTTTTTT | CASSLAIGGAGELFF